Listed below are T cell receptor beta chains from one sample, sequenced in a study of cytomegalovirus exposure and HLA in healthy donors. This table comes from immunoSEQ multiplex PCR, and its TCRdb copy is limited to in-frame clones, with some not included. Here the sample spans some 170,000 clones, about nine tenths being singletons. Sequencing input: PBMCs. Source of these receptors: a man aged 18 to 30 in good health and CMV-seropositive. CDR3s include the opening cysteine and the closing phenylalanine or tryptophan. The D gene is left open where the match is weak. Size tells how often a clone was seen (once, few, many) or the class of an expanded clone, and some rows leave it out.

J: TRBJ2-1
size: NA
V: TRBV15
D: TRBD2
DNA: TGTGCCACCAGCAGAGATCGGTACGGGAGGCCCCCTTACAATGAGCAGTTCTTC
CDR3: CATSRDRYGRPPYNEQFF

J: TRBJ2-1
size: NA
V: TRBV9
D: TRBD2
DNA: TGTGCCAGCAGCGTAGTGGTTAGCGGGAGAAATGAGCAGTTCTTC
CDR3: CASSVVVSGRNEQFF

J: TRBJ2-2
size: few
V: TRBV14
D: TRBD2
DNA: TGTGCCAGCAGCCAAGAACTTCGACTAGCGGGGACGAACACCGGGGAGCTGTTTTTT
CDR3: CASSQELRLAGTNTGELFF

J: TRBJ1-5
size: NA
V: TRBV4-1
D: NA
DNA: TGCGCCAGCAGCCAAGTGCTCTCCGCGGGTGATCAGCCCCAGCATTTT
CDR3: CASSQVLSAGDQPQHF

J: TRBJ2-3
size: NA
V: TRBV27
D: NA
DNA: TGTGCCAGCAGTTTCGCAGATACGCAGTATTTT
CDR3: CASSFADTQYF

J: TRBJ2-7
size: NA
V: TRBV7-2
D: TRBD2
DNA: TGTGCCAGCAGTTTCGGTGGGGCTAGCGGGACCTACGAGCAGTACTTC
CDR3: CASSFGGASGTYEQYF

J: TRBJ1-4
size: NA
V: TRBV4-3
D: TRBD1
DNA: TGCGCCAGCAGCCCCTGGGACAGCATTAATGAAAAACTGTTTTTT
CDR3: CASSPWDSINEKLFF

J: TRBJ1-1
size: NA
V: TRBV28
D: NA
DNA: TGTGCCAGCATTAGCCACGGTTACATGAACACTGAAGCTTTCTTT
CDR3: CASISHGYMNTEAFF

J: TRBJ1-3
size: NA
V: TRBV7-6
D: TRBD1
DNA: TGTGCCAGCAGCAGGGACAGGGTAGTTGGAAACACCATATATTTT
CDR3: CASSRDRVVGNTIYF

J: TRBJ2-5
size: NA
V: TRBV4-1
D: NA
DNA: TGCGCCAGCAGCCAAAATCAGATGGAGTACCAAGAGACCCAGTACTTC
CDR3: CASSQNQMEYQETQYF

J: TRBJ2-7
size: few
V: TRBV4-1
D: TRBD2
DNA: TGCGCCAGCCGCGAGGAGCGGGAGTCTGACGAGCAGTACTTC
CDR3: CASREERESDEQYF

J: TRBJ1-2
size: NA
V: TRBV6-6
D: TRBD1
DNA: TGTGCCAGCAGTTACTCGACAGGGCAACATGGCTACACCTTC
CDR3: CASSYSTGQHGYTF

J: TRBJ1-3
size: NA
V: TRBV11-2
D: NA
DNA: TGTGCCAGCAGCTTAGACGGTCACGGAAACACCATATATTTT
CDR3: CASSLDGHGNTIYF

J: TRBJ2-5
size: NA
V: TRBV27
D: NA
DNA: TGTGCCAGCAGTCCCCTCCAAGGAGTCGGGGAGACCCAGTACTTC
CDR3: CASSPLQGVGETQYF

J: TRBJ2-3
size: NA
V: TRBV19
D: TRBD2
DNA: TGTGCCACCCTGAGCGGGGGCACAGATACGCAGTATTTT
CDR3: CATLSGGTDTQYF

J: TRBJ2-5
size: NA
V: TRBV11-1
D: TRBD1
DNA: TGTGCCAGCAGCGCCCGGACAGGGGGAAAAGAGACCCAGTACTTC
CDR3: CASSARTGGKETQYF

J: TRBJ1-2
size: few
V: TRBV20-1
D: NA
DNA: TGCAGTGCTAGGCCCCTGGAGGGCTACACCTTC
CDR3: CSARPLEGYTF

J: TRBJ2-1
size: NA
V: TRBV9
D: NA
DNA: TGTGCCCAACAGGGTACCCTGGTTTACAATGAGCAGTTCTTC
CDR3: CAQQGTLVYNEQFF

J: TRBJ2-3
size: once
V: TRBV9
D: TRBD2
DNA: TGTGCCAGCAGCGTATCGGGGGGATGGGATACGCAGTATTTT
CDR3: CASSVSGGWDTQYF

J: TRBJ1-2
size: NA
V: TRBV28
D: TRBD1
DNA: TGTGCCAGCAGTTTACGCATAGGACAGGGTGAGATTGGCTACACCTTC
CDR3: CASSLRIGQGEIGYTF

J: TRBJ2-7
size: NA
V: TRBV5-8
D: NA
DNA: TGTGCCAGCAGCCCAACCGGGACACCTTACGAGCAGTACTTC
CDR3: CASSPTGTPYEQYF

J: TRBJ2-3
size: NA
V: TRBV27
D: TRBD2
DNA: TGTGCCAGCGCTCGACTAGCGGGATTTGACACAGATACGCAGTATTTT
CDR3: CASARLAGFDTDTQYF

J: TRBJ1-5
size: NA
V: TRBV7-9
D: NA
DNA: TGTGCCAGCAGCAGCACAGGGAAACAGCCCCAGCATTTT
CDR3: CASSSTGKQPQHF

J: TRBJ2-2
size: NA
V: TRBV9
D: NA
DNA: TGTGCCAGCAGCCGTGACTCTTGGGGGAGGACCGGGGAGCTGTTTTTT
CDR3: CASSRDSWGRTGELFF

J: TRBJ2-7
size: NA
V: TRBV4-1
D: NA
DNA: TGCGCCAGCAGCCAAGGGCCTTCAGGGGTGGTAAATTACGAGCAGTACTTC
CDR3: CASSQGPSGVVNYEQYF

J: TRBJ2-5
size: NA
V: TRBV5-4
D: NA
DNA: TGTGCCAGCAGCTTGTGGAGGGGAGGTCAAGAGACCCAGTACTTC
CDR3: CASSLWRGGQETQYF

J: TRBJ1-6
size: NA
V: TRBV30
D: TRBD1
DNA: TGTGCCCGCCGGGACAGGGTCCAAAGCTCCTATAATTCACCCCTCCACTTT
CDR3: CARRDRVQSSYNSPLHF

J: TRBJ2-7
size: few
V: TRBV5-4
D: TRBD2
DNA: TGTGCCAGCAGGCCAAGAGCGGGGTCCGACGAGCAGTACTTC
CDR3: CASRPRAGSDEQYF

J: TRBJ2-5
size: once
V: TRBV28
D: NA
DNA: TGTGCCAGCAAAGAGGGCACGGAAGAGACCCAGTACTTC
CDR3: CASKEGTEETQYF

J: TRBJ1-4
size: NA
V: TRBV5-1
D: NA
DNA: TGCGCCAGCAGCTTGGAGGGCAGGGGCGAAAATGAAAAACTGTTTTTT
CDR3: CASSLEGRGENEKLFF

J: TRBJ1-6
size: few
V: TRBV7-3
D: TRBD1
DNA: TGTGCCAGCAGCTTCAGGGGGGCCGAAAATTCACCCCTCCACTTT
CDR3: CASSFRGAENSPLHF

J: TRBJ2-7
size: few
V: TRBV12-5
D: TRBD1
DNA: TGTGCTAGTGCCAGGACAGGGTACTCCGAGCAGTACTTC
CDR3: CASARTGYSEQYF

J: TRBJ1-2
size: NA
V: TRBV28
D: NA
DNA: TGTGCCAGCAGCACTCGTAACTATGGCTACACCTTC
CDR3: CASSTRNYGYTF

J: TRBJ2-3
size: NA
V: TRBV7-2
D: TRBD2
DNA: TGTGCCAGCTCAACGGGACTAGCGGGAGGCACAGATACGCAGTATTTT
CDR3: CASSTGLAGGTDTQYF

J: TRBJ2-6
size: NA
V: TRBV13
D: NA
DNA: TGTGCCAGCAGCTCCCCCCCTCCCCTCTCTGGGGCCAACGTCCTGACTTTC
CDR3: CASSSPPPLSGANVLTF

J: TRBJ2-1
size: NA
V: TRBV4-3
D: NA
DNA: TGCGCCAGCAGCCATTCGGGCGGGCCTTTCAATGAGCAGTTCTTC
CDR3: CASSHSGGPFNEQFF

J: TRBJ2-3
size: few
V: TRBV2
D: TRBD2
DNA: TGTGCCAGCAGCCCCCTAGCGGGAGAACGGGATACGCAGTATTTT
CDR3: CASSPLAGERDTQYF

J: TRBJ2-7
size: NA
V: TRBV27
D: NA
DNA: TGTGCCAGCTCCGAGGGGCGCCAGAGGAGGGACGAGCAGTACTTC
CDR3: CASSEGRQRRDEQYF

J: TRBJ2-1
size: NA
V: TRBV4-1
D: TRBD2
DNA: TGCGCCAGCAGCCAAGATGGCAGCGGGAGGTTCGGTGAGCAGTTCTTC
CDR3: CASSQDGSGRFGEQFF

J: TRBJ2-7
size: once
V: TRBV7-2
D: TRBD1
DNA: TGTGCCAGCAGCATCAACAGGGGGCTCTCCTACGAGCAGTACTTC
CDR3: CASSINRGLSYEQYF

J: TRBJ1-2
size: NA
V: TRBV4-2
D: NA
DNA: TGTGCCAGCAGCCAAGAATTATCCAGTTACTATGGCTACACCTTC
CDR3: CASSQELSSYYGYTF

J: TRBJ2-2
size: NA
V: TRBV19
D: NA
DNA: TGTGCCAGTAGTATAGGGTCGGTCACCGGGGAGCTGTTTTTT
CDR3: CASSIGSVTGELFF

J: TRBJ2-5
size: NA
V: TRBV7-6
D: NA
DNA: TGTGCCAGCAGCTTCTCCGTTGGGGGCGGACAAGAGACCCAGTACTTC
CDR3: CASSFSVGGGQETQYF